The T cell receptor beta chain under discussion was sequenced for a study of somatic mutations in cytotoxic T cells in rheumatoid arthritis. V was trimmed by 11 bases and J by 0 bases, leaving 17 bases between them. The CDR3 is 14 amino acids. Germline V lookup: CDR1 MNHEY, CDR2 SMNVEV (reference sequence). This table comes from immunoSEQ multiplex PCR, and its TCRdb copy is limited to in-frame clones, with some not included. The sample contains 20,000 to 25,000 clones, roughly 84% of which appear only once. Study results and caveats: Clonality of CD8+ T cells, which was compared between rheumatoid arthritis patients and age-matched healthy controls, did not differ significantly. The antigen targets of the expanded CD8+ clones were unknown.

Positively selected by magnetic beads, CD4+ and CD8+ cells were purity-checked by flow cytometry. Note on this clone: Its antigen is not known.

The sample was CD8+ T cells sorted from blood. The receptor's source is a woman aged 45-65 years in good health. The chain combines TRBV27 with TRBJ2-7; no definite D call. In DNA, the CDR3 is TGTGCCGCGCCGGGCCCCCCGGGCTCCTACGAGCAGTACGTC. Protein sequence: CAAPGPPGSYEQYV.